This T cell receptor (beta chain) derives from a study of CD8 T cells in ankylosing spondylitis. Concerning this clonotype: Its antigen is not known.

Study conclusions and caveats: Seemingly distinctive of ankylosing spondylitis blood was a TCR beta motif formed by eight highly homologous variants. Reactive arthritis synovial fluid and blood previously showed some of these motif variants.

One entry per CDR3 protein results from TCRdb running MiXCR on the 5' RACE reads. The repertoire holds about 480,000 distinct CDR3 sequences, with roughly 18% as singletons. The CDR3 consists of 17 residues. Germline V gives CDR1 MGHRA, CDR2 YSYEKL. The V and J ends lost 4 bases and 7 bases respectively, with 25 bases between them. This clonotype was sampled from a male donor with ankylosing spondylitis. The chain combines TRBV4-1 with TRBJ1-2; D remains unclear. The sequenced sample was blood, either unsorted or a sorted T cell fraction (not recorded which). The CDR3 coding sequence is TGCGCCAGCAGCCGAGCAAGGGCCCAAGGAGACTGGGGTGGCTACACCTTC. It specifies CASSRARAQGDWGGYTF.